The 5 T cell receptor beta chains below come from one sample, sequenced in a study of beta chain features in type 1 diabetes. Findings and caveats of the study: All four CD4+ subsets from Type 1 diabetes patients carried moderately but significantly shorter TCRB CDR3s.

Sequencing targeted expressed TCRB transcripts, as all isolated RNA had been reverse transcribed. The repertoire was sequenced with immunoSEQ multiplex PCR; TCRdb's copy has only in-frame clones and lacks some. The data show 250,000 to 350,000 clones, 13% to 15% seen once. These TCRs' antigens remain unknown. Sequencing was carried out using naive CD4+ T cells from blood. Receptors were obtained from a man in his thirties or forties with type 1 diabetes.

This clone came up a few times. Within the sample, other DNA sequences also encode this same CDR3. The chain recombines TRBV7-9 with TRBJ2-2; D is unclear. The ends were cut back, 5 bases at V and 4 bases at J, with 5 bases in the middle. The CDR3 length is 12 residues. Germline CDR1 SEHNR, CDR2 FQNEAQ (reference sequence). This CDR3 is CASSLLTGELFF. The CDR3 bases are TGTGCCAGCAGCCTCCTCACCGGGGAGCTGTTTTTT.

This clone was seen a handful of times. CDR3: CRTGRNTEAFF. The CDR3 DNA sequence: TGCCGGACAGGAAGAAACACTGAAGCTTTCTTT. The V call is TRBV29-1, the J call TRBJ1-1; 7 bases are shared with TRBD1. The CDR3 contains 11 residues. The germline V gene has CDR1 SQVTM and CDR2 ANQGSEA.

This clone has just a few counts. This chain uses TRBV7-9 with TRBJ1-2; 8 bases are a match to TRBD1. The CDR3 consists of 14 residues. J was trimmed by 8 bases and V by 1 base; bases with no gene match: 6. Germline values: CDR1 SEHNR, CDR2 FQNEAQ (reference sequence). The CDR3 is CASSLDQGAYGYTF. The CDR3 DNA reads as TGTGCCAGCAGCTTAGACCAGGGGGCTTACGGCTACACCTTC.

The CDR3 DNA is TGCAGCGTTGTCCTCGGGACAGGGAGGACTGAAGCTTTCTTT. Amino acids: CSVVLGTGRTEAFF. The rearrangement links TRBV29-1 to TRBJ1-1, with 9 bases fitting TRBD1. Germline CDR1 is SQVTM and CDR2 is ANQGSEA. The CDR3 runs 14 residues. J gave up 5 bases and V 4 bases, and 8 bases lay outside the gene matches.

The V call is TRBV28, the J call TRBJ2-7; D is perhaps TRBD2 (7 bases). Germline V lookup: CDR1 MDHEN, CDR2 SYDVKM. V lost 8 bases and J lost 6, with 14 bases in between. The CDR3 is 12 residues long. Here the CDR3 reads CASGRGRGEQYF. In DNA form, the CDR3 reads TGTGCCAGCGGAAGGGGGAGGGGCGAGCAGTACTTC.